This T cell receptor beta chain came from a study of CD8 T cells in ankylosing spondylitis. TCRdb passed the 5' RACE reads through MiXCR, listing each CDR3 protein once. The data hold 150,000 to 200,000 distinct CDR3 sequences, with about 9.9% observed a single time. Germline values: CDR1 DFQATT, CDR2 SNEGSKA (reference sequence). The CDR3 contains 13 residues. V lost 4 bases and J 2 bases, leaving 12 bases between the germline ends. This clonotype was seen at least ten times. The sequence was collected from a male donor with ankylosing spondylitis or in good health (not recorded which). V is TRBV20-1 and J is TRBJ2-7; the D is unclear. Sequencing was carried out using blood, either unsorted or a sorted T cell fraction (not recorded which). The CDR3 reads CSAKSPSAYEQYF. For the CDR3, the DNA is TGCAGTGCTAAATCCCCAAGCGCCTACGAGCAGTACTTC.